Each of the 26 T cell receptor beta chains below was sequenced from the same sample in a study of blood T cells in healthy people across ages. A second roughly 7 to 11 cycle PCR used barcoded and J-beta primers. Using its own MiXCR run on the 5' RACE reads, TCRdb lists one record per CDR3 protein. This table has roughly 1,100,000 distinct CDR3 sequences, under 30% appearing once. The sample was also reused in another study, on T cells of mothers and their children.

Sequencing input: blood. Every receptor here comes from a girl aged 2-10 years in good health.

This clonotype was observed a few times. The V and J genes are TRBV2 and TRBJ1-4, with TRBD1 as a possible D gene (5 bases). Germline V gene sequence: CDR1 SNHLY, CDR2 FYNNEI. V was pared by 6 bases and J by 6 bases, with 17 bases between. There are 15 residues in the CDR3. CDR3 DNA: TGTGCCAGCAGCGAAAAGGGACGGGAGCATGAAAAACTGTTTTTT. It codes for CASSEKGREHEKLFF.

This clonotype was recorded many times. The chain joins TRBV5-1 to TRBJ2-7; 7 nucleotides line up with TRBD1. The CDR3 spans 16 residues. The germline CDR1 and CDR2 sequences are SGHRS and YFSETQ. V dropped 2 bases and J dropped 1; count of bases not matched to a gene: 9. CDR3 sequence (DNA): TGCGCCAGCAGCTTTCAGGGGGACAAGACATCCTACGAGCAGTACTTC. It specifies CASSFQGDKTSYEQYF.

The chain carries TRBV29-1 and TRBJ2-5; TRBD2 matches at 10 bases. The CDR3 spans 16 residues. V lost 2 bases to trimming and J lost 1 base; unmatched junction nucleotides: 7. Germline V CDR1 and CDR2: SQVTM, ANQGSEA. CDR3 in amino acids: CSVELAGVHFQETQYF. The CDR3 region has the DNA TGCAGCGTTGAACTAGCGGGGGTCCACTTCCAAGAGACCCAGTACTTC.

J is TRBJ1-1 and V is TRBV5-1; D is perhaps TRBD1 (5 bases). Germline CDR1 SGHRS, CDR2 YFSETQ. V was pared by 4 bases and J by 10 bases, with 23 bases between. The CDR3 sequence is 15 residues long. The CDR3 loop reads CASSHGTAEDKRAFF. The CDR3 DNA reads as TGCGCCAGCAGCCATGGGACCGCCGAAGATAAGAGAGCTTTCTTT.

This chain joins TRBV20-1 and TRBJ2-5; either TRBD1 or TRBD2 may supply D (5 bases each). TRBJ2-7 matches the DNA end more closely, so the J call is doubtful. Germline V lookup: CDR1 DFQATT, CDR2 SNEGSKA (reference sequence). The CDR3 has 16 amino acids. CDR3 amino acids: CSATNRDQGFSYEQYF. The CDR3 region has the DNA TGCAGTGCTACGAACCGGGACCAGGGATTCTCATACGAGCAGTACTTC.

This clonotype came up a few times. The chain employs TRBV6-2 or TRBV6-3 and TRBJ1-1; the D gene is possibly TRBD1 (5 bases). The CDR3 is 14 residues long. Per the germline V gene, CDR1 is MNHEY and CDR2 is SVGEGT. V was clipped by 7 bases and J by 1 base, with 13 bases between them. CDR3 sequence reads: CASNYHGGNTEAFF. CDR3 DNA sequence: TGTGCCAGCAACTACCACGGGGGGAACACTGAAGCTTTCTTT.

Only a few counts were recorded for this clonotype. One end of the junction varies from germline; a read error may be responsible. CDR3: CASSQEGVNAEAFF. CDR3 in DNA: TGCGCCAGCAGCCAAGAAGGTGTGAACGCTGAAGCTTTCTTT. The V and J genes are TRBV4-1 and TRBJ1-1, with D uncertain. Germline V gene data show CDR1 as MGHRA and CDR2 as YSYEKL. The CDR3 contains 14 residues.

This CDR3 reads CASSFAGGNSPLHF. As DNA, the CDR3 is TGTGCCAGCAGTTTTGCGGGGGGGAATTCACCCCTCCACTTT. The rearrangement links TRBV27 to TRBJ1-6; TRBD1 is a possible D gene (5 bases). CDR3 length equals 14 residues. The V and J ends lost 3 bases and 7 bases respectively, with 10 bases between them. The V gene's germline CDR1 is MNHEY and CDR2 SMNVEV (reference sequence).

This clonotype was observed a few times. The chain links TRBV29-1 to TRBJ2-5; TRBD2 might be the D (5 bases). Trimming stripped 6 bases from V and 7 bases from J, with 15 bases between. CDR3 length equals 12 residues. Per the germline V gene, CDR1 is SQVTM and CDR2 is ANQGSEA. CDR3 coding DNA: TGCAGCGTCGACGGACTGGAAGGGACCCAGTACTTC. It specifies CSVDGLEGTQYF.

The rearrangement uses TRBV10-3 and TRBJ2-2; 11 bases line up with TRBD1. Germline loops: CDR1 ENHRY, CDR2 SYGVKD. Trimming cost V 7 bases and J 3 bases; bases outside gene matches: 7. This CDR3 is built from 16 residues. The CDR3 bases are TGTGCCATCACCCCGGGACAGGGGGGTCACACCGGGGAGCTGTTTTTT. Residues: CAITPGQGGHTGELFF.

This chain joins TRBV20-1 and TRBJ1-5, with unresolved D. This CDR3 is built from 12 residues. Looked up from germline, CDR1 is DFQATT and CDR2 is SNEGSKA (reference sequence). The V and J ends lost 0 bases and 6 bases respectively, with 6 bases between them. The DNA for the CDR3 is TGCAGTGCTAGAGATTCAGCTCAGCCCCAGCATTTT. It specifies CSARDSAQPQHF.

There are a few counts of this clonotype. This chain uses TRBV14 with TRBJ2-5; 7 bases are shared with TRBD2. CDR1 and CDR2 from the germline V gene are SGHDN and FVKESK. Trimming cost V 1 base and J 2 bases; bases outside gene matches: 7. The CDR3 has 16 residues. The CDR3 protein is CASSQGLAGVQETQYF. As DNA, the CDR3 is TGTGCCAGCAGCCAAGGTTTGGCGGGAGTACAAGAGACCCAGTACTTC.

This chain connects TRBV29-1 to TRBJ2-5; TRBD2 matches at 7 bases. Germline CDR1 reads SQVTM; CDR2 reads ANQGSEA. The ends lost 2 bases at V and 3 bases at J; junction bases unmatched: 9. This CDR3 comprises 15 residues. As DNA, the CDR3 is TGCAGCGTTGAATCAGGGAGGGGTACCGAAGAGACCCAGTACTTC. Translated, it gives CSVESGRGTEETQYF.

Many counts were recorded for this clonotype. The genes are TRBV27 and TRBJ2-1; D is possibly TRBD2 (9 bases). This CDR3 region has 17 residues. CDR1 MNHEY and CDR2 SMNVEV come from the germline V gene (reference sequence). V was pared by 5 bases and J by 6 bases, with 23 bases between. The CDR3 nucleotides read TGTGCCAGCAGTCCCGAACAGGGGGTAGCGGGAGTCAATGAGCAGTTCTTC. As protein: CASSPEQGVAGVNEQFF.

The sample holds a few counts of this clonotype. The chain has TRBV13 and TRBJ1-1; D perhaps matches TRBD1 (5 bases). Germline CDR1 reads PRHDT; CDR2 reads FYEKMQ (reference sequence). The germline V and J ends were trimmed by 5 bases and 0 bases, with 13 bases remaining between them. CDR3 length equals 15 residues. CDR3 residues: CASSLQGAMNTEAFF. CDR3 sequence (DNA): TGTGCCAGCAGCCTCCAGGGTGCCATGAACACTGAAGCTTTCTTT.

The chain uses TRBV4-3 and TRBJ1-4; possible D gene TRBD1, 6 bases. The CDR3 has 16 residues. Looked up from germline, CDR1 is LGHNA and CDR2 is YSLEER. V shed 1 base and J shed 7 bases, with 16 bases lying between them. This chain's CDR3 is CASSQARWGRGEKLFF. CDR3 coding DNA: TGCGCCAGCAGCCAAGCCAGGTGGGGGCGCGGTGAAAAACTGTTTTTT.

The V and J genes are TRBV7-9 and TRBJ2-4; D is ambiguous. The V gene lost 5 bases and the J gene lost 7 bases, with 18 bases spanning the gap. The CDR3 runs to 15 residues. The germline V gene has CDR1 SEHNR and CDR2 FQNEAQ (reference sequence). The CDR3 DNA sequence: TGTGCCAGCAGCCCACTTTTAGGCCCCTCCAACATTCAGTACTTC. Translation gives CASSPLLGPSNIQYF.

This clonotype was counted between two and nine times. The chain couples TRBV6-5 to TRBJ2-5; 8 nucleotides match TRBD1. The DNA end favors TRBJ2-7, so the J call may be wrong. CDR3 length equals 15 residues. Germline V lookup: CDR1 MNHEY, CDR2 SVGAGI. This chain's CDR3 is CASSYGQGAGGEQYF. The CDR3, as DNA: TGTGCCAGCAGTTACGGTCAGGGGGCTGGGGGCGAGCAGTACTTC.

This clonotype was counted once. The chain joins TRBV7-9 to TRBJ2-7; TRBD1 might be the D (6 bases). The CDR3 totals 13 residues. CDR1 SEHNR and CDR2 FQNEAQ come from the germline V gene (reference sequence). Trimming removed 5 bases from V and 5 bases from J, with 13 bases in between. The CDR3 nucleotides are TGTGCCAGCAGCCCAGAGGCAGGGGACGAGCAGTACTTC. Translation: CASSPEAGDEQYF.

Remarks on this clonotype: Compared with germline, one end of the junction differs, possibly owing to a read error. V and J are TRBV20-1 and TRBJ2-2; D is possibly TRBD2 (5 bases). Germline V gene lookup returns CDR1 DFQATT and CDR2 SNEGSKA (reference sequence). The CDR3 length is 12 residues. This CDR3 reads CSIATGTGEPFF. CDR3 nucleotides: TGCAGTATTGCTACGGGCACCGGGGAGCCGTTTTTT.

This clonotype appeared a few times. The J gene is TRBJ1-2, the V gene TRBV6-4; TRBD1 aligns across 10 bases. V lost 8 bases, J lost 2 bases, and 8 bases stayed unmatched. The germline CDR1 and CDR2 sequences are MRHNA and SNTAGT. This CDR3 has 15 residues. The CDR3 bases are TGTGCCAGCGGAACGGACAGGGGGGAGAACTATGGCTACACCTTC. It specifies CASGTDRGENYGYTF.

The genes are TRBV10-2 and TRBJ2-5; D could derive from TRBD1 or TRBD2 (6 bases each). Matching the DNA end better, TRBJ2-1 makes the J call doubtful. The CDR3 covers 12 residues. Per germline, CDR1 WSHSY and CDR2 SAAADI. The CDR3 DNA reads as TGCGCCACTCGGGGGCCCCTCATTGAGCAGTTCTTC. This translates into CATRGPLIEQFF.

The gene calls are TRBV6-1 and TRBJ2-6, with no clear D. Trimming removed 2 bases at V and 0 bases at J, with 8 bases between. CDR1 MNHNS and CDR2 SASEGT come from the germline V gene. The CDR3 extends over 16 amino acids. This chain's CDR3 is CASSEKDGSGANVLTF. The CDR3 nucleotides are TGTGCCAGCAGTGAAAAAGACGGCTCTGGGGCCAACGTCCTGACTTTC.

This clonotype turned up a few times. The chain combines TRBV7-8 with TRBJ2-3, with 9 bases fitting TRBD2. With 1 base clipped from V and 5 bases from J, the junction kept 4 bases outside the gene matches. CDR3 size: 15 residues. The germline V gene encodes CDR1 SGHVS and CDR2 FQNEAQ. For the CDR3, the DNA is TGTGCCAGCAGCTTAGGCGGGGGGGAGGGAGATACGCAGTATTTT. As protein: CASSLGGGEGDTQYF.

The chain recombines TRBV12-3 or TRBV12-4 with TRBJ2-5, with no clear D. With the DNA end fitting TRBJ2-1 better, the J assignment may be wrong. The CDR3 loop spans 12 amino acids. The CDR3 sequence is CASSLAVAEQFF. Written as DNA, the CDR3 is TGTGCCAGCAGTTTAGCGGTCGCCGAGCAGTTCTTC.

This clonotype was observed a few times. This chain connects TRBV7-2 to TRBJ1-2; D is undetermined. Germline V gene data show CDR1 as SGHTA and CDR2 as FQGNSA. The CDR3 covers 13 residues. V lost 1 base, J lost 4 bases, and 7 bases lay in between. The CDR3 spells CASSLDPAYGYTF. The DNA for the CDR3 is TGTGCCAGCAGCTTAGATCCGGCCTATGGCTACACCTTC.